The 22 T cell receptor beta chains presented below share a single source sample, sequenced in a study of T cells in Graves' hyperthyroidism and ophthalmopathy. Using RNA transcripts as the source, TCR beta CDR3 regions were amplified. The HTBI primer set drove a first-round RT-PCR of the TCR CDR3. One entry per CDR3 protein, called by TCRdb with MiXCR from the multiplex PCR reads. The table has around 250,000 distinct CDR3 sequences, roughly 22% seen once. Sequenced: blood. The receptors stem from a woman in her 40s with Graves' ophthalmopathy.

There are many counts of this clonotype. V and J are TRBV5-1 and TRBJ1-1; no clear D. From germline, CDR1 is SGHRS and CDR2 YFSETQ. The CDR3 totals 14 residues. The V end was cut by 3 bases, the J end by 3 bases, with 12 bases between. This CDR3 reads CASSSWARDTEAFF. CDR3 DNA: TGCGCCAGCAGCTCCTGGGCGAGGGACACTGAAGCTTTCTTT.

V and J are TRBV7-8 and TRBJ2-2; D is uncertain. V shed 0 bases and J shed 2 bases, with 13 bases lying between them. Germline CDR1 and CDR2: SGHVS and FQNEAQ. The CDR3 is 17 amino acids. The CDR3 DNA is TGTGCCAGCAGCTTAGCTGGGCCCTCCCTAAACACCGGGGAGCTGTTTTTT. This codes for CASSLAGPSLNTGELFF.

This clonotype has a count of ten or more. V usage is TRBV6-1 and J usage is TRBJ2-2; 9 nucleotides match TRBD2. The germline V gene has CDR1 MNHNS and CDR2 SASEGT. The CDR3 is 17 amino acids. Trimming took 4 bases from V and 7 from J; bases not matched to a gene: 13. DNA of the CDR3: TGTGCCAGCAGTGGGGGAGAGGCGGGAGGGCCTGTCGGGGAGCTGTTTTTT. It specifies CASSGGEAGGPVGELFF.

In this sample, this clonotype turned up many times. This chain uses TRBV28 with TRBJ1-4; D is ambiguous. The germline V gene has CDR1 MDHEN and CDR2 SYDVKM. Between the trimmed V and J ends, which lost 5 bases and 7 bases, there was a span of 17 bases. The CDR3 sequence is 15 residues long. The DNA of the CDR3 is TGTGCCAGCAGTACTCCGGGAGGAGGTCGTGAAAAACTGTTTTTT. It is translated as CASSTPGGGREKLFF.

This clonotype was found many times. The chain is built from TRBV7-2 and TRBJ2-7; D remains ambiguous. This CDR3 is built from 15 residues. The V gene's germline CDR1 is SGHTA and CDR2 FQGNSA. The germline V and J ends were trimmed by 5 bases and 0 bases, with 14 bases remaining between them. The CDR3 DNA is TGTGCCAGCAGCAGAGAGACATCTACCTCCTACGAGCAGTACTTC. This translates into CASSRETSTSYEQYF.

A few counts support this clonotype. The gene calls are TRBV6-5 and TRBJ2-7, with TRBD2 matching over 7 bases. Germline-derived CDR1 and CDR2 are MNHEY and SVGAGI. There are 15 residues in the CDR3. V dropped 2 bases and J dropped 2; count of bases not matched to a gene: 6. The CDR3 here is CASSYGLAATYEQYF. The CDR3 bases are TGTGCCAGCAGTTACGGGCTAGCGGCCACCTACGAGCAGTACTTC.

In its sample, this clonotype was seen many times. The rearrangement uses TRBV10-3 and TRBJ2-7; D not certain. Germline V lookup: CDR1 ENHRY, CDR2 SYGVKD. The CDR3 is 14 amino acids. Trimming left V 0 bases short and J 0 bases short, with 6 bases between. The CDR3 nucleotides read TGTGCCATCAGTGAGTCGGGCAACTCCTACGAGCAGTACTTC. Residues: CAISESGNSYEQYF.

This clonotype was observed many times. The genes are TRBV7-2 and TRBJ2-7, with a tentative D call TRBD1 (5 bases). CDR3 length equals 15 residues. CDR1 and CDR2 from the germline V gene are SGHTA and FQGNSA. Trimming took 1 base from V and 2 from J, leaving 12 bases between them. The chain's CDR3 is CASSLVDRLPYEQYF. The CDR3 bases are TGTGCCAGCAGCTTAGTTGACAGACTCCCCTACGAGCAGTACTTC.

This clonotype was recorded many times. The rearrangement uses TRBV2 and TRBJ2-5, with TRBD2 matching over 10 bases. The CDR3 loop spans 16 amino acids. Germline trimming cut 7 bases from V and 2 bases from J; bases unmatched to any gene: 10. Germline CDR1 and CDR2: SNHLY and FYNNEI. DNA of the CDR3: TGTGCCAGCATCCGGAGAGCTAGCGGGAGTCAAGAGACCCAGTACTTC. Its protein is CASIRRASGSQETQYF.

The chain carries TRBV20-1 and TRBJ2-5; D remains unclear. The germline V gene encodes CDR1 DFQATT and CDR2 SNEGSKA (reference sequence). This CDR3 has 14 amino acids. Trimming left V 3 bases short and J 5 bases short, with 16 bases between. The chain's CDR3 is CSASGDARWETQYF. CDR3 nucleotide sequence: TGCAGTGCTAGTGGTGATGCGCGATGGGAGACCCAGTACTTC.

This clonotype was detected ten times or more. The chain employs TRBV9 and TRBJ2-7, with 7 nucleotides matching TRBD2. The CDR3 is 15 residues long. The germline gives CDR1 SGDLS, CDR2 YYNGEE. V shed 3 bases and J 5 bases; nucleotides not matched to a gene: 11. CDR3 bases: TGTGCCAGCAGCGGCGCTAGCGGAGGGCCCCACGAGCAGTACTTC. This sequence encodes CASSGASGGPHEQYF.

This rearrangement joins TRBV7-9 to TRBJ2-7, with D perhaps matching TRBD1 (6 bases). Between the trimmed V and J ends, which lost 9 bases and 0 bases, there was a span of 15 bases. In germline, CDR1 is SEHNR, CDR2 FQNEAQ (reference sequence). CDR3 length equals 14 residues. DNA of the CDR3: TGTGCCAGTAGTCCTACAGGGAGCTCCTACGAGCAGTACTTC. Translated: CASSPTGSSYEQYF. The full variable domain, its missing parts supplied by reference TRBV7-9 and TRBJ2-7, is DTGVSQNPRHKITKRGQNVTFRCDPISEHNRLYWYRQTLGQGPEFLTYFQNEAQLEKSRLLSDRFSAERPKGSFSTLEIQRTEQGDSAMYLCASSPTGSSYEQYFGPGTRLTVT.

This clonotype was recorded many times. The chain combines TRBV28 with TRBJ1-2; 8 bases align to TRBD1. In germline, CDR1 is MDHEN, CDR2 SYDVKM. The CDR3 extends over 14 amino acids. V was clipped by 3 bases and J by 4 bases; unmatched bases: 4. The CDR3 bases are TGTGCCAGCAGTTTGCCGGGACAGGTCTATGGCTACACCTTC. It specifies CASSLPGQVYGYTF.

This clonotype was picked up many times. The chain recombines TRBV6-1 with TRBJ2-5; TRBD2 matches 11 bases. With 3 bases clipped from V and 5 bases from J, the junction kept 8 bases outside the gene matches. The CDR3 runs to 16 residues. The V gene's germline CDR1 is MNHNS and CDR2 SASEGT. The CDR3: CASSDLSGRAGETQYF. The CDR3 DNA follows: TGTGCCAGCAGTGACCTTAGCGGGAGGGCCGGTGAGACCCAGTACTTC.

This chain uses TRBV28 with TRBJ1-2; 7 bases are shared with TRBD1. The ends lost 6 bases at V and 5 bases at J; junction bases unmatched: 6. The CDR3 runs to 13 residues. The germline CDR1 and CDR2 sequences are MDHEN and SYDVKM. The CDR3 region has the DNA TGTGCCAGCAGGACCTCGACAGGGTATGGCTACACCTTC. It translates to CASRTSTGYGYTF.

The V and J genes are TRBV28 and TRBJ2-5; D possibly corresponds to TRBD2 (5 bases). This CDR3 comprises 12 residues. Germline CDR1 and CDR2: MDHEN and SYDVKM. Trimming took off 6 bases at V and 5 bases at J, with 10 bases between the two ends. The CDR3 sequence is CASRSGLETQYF. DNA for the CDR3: TGTGCCAGCAGGTCGGGATTGGAGACCCAGTACTTC.

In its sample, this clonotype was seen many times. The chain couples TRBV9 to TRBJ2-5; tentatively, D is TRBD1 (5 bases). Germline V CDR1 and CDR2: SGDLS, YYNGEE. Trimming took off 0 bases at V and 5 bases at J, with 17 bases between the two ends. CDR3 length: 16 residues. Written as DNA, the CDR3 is TGTGCCAGCAGCGTAGAAACAGGTTATTCTGGGGAGACCCAGTACTTC. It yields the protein CASSVETGYSGETQYF.

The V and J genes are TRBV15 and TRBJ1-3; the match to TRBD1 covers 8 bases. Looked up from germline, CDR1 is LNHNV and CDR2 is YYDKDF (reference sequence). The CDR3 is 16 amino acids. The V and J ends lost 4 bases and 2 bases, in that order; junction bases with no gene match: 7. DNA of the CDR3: TGTGCCACCAGCACAAGGACAGGGAGAGCTGGAAACACCATATATTTT. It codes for CATSTRTGRAGNTIYF.

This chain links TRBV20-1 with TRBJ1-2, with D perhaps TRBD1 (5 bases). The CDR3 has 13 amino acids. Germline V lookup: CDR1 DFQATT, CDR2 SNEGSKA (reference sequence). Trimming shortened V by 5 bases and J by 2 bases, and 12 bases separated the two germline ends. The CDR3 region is CSAWDRGNYGYTF. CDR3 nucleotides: TGCAGTGCTTGGGACCGCGGAAACTATGGCTACACCTTC.

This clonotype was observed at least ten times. The CDR3 DNA sequence: TGTGCCAGCAGGCAGGGACATTGGGTGGACACTGAAGCTTTCTTT. Protein sequence: CASRQGHWVDTEAFF. This chain connects TRBV5-5 to TRBJ1-1; D is perhaps TRBD1 (6 bases). The V end lost 5 bases, the J end lost 3 bases, and 17 bases lay between the germline ends. The germline gives CDR1 SGHKS, CDR2 YYEKEE (reference sequence). CDR3 size: 15 residues.

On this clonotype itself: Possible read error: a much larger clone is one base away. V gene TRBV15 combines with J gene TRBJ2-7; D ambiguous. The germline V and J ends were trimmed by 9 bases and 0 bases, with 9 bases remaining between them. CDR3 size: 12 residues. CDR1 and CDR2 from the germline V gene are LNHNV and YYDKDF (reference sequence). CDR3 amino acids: CATGVSSYEQYF. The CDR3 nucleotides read TGTGCCACAGGAGTCAGCTCCTACGAGCAGTACTTC.

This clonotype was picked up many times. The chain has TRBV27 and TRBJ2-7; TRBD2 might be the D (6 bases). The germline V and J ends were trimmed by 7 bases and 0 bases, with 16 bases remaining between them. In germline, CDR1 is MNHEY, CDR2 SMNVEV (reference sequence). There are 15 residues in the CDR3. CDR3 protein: CASKRQLGSSYEQYF. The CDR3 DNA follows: TGTGCCAGCAAGAGACAGCTCGGGAGCTCCTACGAGCAGTACTTC.